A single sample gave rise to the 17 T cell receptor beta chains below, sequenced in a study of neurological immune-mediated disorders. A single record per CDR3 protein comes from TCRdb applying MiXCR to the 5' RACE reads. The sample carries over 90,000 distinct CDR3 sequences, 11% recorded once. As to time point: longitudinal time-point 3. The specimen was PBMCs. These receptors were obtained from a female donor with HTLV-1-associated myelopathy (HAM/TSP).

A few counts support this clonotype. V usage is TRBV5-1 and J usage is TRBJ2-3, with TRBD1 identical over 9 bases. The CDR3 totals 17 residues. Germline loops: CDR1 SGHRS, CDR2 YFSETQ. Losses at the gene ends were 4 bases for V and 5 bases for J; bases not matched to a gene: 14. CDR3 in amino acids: CASSRPGGTGMEDTQYF. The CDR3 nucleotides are TGCGCCAGCAGCCGGCCAGGCGGGACAGGGATGGAAGATACGCAGTATTTT.

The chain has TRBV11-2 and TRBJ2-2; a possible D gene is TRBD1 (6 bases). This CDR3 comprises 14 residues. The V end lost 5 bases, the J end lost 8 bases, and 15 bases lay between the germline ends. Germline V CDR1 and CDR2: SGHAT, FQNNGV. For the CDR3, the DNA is TGTGCCAGCAGCCTAAACCTAGGGACAGGGGAGCTGTTTTTT. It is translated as CASSLNLGTGELFF.

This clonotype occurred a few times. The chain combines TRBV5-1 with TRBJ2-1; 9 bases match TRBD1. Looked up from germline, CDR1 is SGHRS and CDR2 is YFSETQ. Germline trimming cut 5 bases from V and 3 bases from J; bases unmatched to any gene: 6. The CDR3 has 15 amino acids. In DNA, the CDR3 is TGCGCCAGCAGACCTACAGGGGGCAGCTACAATGAGCAGTTCTTC. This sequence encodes CASRPTGGSYNEQFF.

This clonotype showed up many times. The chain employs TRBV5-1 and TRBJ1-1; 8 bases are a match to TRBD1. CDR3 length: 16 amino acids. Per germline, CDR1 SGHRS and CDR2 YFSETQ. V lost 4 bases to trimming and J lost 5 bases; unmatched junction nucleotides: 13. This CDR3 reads CASSKDKQGGGTEAFF. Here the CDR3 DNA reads TGCGCCAGCAGCAAAGACAAACAGGGGGGGGGAACTGAAGCTTTCTTT. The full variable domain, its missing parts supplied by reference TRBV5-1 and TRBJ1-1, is KAGVTQTPRYLIKTRGQQVTLSCSPISGHRSVSWYQQTPGQGLQFLFEYFSETQRNKGNFPGRFSGRQFSNSRSEMNVSTLELGDSALYLCASSKDKQGGGTEAFFGQGTRLTVV.

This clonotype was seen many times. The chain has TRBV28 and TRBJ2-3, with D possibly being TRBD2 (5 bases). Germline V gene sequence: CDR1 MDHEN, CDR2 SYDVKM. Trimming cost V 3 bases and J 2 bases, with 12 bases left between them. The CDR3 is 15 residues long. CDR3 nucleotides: TGTGCCAGCAGTTTGGAGCGGAGTTACACAGATACGCAGTATTTT. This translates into CASSLERSYTDTQYF.

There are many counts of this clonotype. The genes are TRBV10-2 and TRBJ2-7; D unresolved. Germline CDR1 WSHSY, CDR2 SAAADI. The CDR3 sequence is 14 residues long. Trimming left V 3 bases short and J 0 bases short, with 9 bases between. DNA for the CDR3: TGCGCCAGCAGTGACGGTGGCGGCTCCTACGAGCAGTACTTC. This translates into CASSDGGGSYEQYF.

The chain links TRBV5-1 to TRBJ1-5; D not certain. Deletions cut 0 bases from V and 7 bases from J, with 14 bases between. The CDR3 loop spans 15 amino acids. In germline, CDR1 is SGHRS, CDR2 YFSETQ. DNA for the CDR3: TGCGCCAGCAGCTTGGGGGCGGCGGGGATCCAGCCCCAGCATTTT. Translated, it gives CASSLGAAGIQPQHF.

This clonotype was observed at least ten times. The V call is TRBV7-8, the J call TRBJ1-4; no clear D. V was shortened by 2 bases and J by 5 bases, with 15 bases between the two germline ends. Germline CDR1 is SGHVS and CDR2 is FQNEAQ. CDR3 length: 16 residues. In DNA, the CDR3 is TGTGCCAGCAGCTTACAATTACCTGGACCCAATGAAAAACTGTTTTTT. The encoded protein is CASSLQLPGPNEKLFF.

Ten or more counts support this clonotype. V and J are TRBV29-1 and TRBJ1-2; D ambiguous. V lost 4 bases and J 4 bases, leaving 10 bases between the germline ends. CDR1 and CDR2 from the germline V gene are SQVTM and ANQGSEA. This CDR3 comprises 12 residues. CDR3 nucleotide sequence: TGCAGCGTTGCCCGCCTTAGCTATGGCTACACCTTC. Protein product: CSVARLSYGYTF.

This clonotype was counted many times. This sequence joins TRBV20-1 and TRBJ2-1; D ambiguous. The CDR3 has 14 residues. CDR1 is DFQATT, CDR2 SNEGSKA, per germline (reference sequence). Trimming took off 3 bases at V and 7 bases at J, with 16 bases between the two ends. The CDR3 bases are TGCAGTGCTAGCAAAGCGAGAAATGAGAATGAGCAGTTCTTC. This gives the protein CSASKARNENEQFF.

The CDR3 sequence: CASSFRGAGYTF. The CDR3 DNA reads TGTGCCAGCAGTTTTAGGGGGGCTGGCTACACCTTC. The V call is TRBV27, the J call TRBJ1-2; maybe TRBD1 (6 bases). The CDR3 consists of 12 residues. Germline-derived CDR1 and CDR2 are MNHEY and SMNVEV (reference sequence). V was clipped by 3 bases and J by 7 bases, with 9 bases between them.

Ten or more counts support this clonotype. In DNA form, the CDR3 reads TGCAGTGCTAGGAGGACAGGGGGCTACGAGCAGTACTTC. Its protein product is CSARRTGGYEQYF. This sequence joins TRBV20-1 and TRBJ2-7; 10 bases agree with TRBD1. Trimming removed 3 bases from V and 3 bases from J; junction bases left unmatched: 2. CDR3 size: 13 residues. CDR1 DFQATT and CDR2 SNEGSKA come from the germline V gene (reference sequence).

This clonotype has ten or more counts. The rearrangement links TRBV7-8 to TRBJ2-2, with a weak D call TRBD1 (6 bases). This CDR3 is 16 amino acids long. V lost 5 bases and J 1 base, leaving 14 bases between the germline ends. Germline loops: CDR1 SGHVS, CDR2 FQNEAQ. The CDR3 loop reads CASSQQGYKNTGELFF. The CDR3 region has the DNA TGTGCCAGCAGCCAACAGGGCTACAAGAACACCGGGGAGCTGTTTTTT.

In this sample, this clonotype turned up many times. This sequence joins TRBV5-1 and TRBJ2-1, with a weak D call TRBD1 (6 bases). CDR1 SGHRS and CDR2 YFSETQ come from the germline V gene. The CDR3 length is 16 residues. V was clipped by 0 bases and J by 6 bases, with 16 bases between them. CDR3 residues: CASSLERGSVGNEQFF. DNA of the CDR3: TGCGCCAGCAGCTTGGAAAGGGGGAGTGTGGGCAATGAGCAGTTCTTC.

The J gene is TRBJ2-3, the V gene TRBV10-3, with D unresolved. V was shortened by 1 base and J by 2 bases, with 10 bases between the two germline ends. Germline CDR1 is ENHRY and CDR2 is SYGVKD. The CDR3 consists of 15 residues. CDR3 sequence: CAISEYNSDTDTQYF. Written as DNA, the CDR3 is TGTGCCATCAGTGAGTATAACAGTGACACAGATACGCAGTATTTT.

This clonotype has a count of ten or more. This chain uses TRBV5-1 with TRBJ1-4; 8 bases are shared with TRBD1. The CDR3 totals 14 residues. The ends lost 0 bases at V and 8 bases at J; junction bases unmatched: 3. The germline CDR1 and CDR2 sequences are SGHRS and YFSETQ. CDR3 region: CASSLGQGSEKLFF. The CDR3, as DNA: TGCGCCAGCAGCTTGGGACAGGGGAGCGAAAAACTGTTTTTT.

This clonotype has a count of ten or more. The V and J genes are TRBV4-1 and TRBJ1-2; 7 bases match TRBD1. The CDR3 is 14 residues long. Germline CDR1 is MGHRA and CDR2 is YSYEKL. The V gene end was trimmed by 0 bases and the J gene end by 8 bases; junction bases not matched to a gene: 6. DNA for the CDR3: TGCGCCAGCAGCCAAGACCGGACAGGCGGAGGCTACACCTTC. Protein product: CASSQDRTGGGYTF.